This T cell receptor beta chain was found in a study of T cell responses to AZD1222 COVID-19 vaccine. The germline gives CDR1 MGHRA, CDR2 YSYEKL. V dropped 2 bases and J dropped 8 bases, with 7 bases sitting between them. The CDR3 contains 12 residues. Method: immunoSEQ multiplex PCR; TCRdb's copy keeps in-frame clones and lacks some. This sample has about 92,000 clones; 70% to 90% occur once, and the top ten carry 4.5% to 6%. Study-wide results and limits: Across the whole spike, CD4 TCRs peaked at regions 160-218 and 743-854. The donors showed a predominance of white British ancestry and of females, with possible underestimation of clonal diversity. Baseline serology detected seropositivity in only 6 or 7 AZD1222 recipients.

This clone appeared once. Its specificity is not known. The sample was peripheral blood, taken on day 0 of AZD1222 vaccination. The origin of this receptor is an adult in good health. The chain uses TRBV4-1 and TRBJ2-1, with no clear D. CDR3 residues: CASSQISDEQFF. The DNA of the CDR3 is TGCGCCAGCAGCCAAATCAGCGATGAGCAGTTCTTC.